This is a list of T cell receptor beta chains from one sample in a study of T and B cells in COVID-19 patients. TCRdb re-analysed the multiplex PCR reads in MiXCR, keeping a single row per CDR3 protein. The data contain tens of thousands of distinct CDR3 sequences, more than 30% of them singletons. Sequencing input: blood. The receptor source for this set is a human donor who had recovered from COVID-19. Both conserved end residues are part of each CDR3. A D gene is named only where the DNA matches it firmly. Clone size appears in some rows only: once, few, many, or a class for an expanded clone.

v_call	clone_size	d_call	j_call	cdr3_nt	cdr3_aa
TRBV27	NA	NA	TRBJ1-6	TGTGCCAGCAGTCCGGACCCCAACTCCTATAATTCACCCCTCCACTTT	CASSPDPNSYNSPLHF
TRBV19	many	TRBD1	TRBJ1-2	TGTGCCAGTGAGAGGGGACAGGGGTCTGGCTACACCTTC	CASERGQGSGYTF
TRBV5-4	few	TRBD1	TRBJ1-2	TGTGCCAGCAGCTCTGACAGGGGACGTGGCTACACCTTC	CASSSDRGRGYTF
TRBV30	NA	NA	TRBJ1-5	TGTGCCTGGAGTGATAAGGGGGGTGGCAATCAGCCCCAGCATTTT	CAWSDKGGGNQPQHF
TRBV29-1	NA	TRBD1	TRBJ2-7	TGCAGCGTTGAATTTGTGGGACAGGGCTACGAGCAGTACTTC	CSVEFVGQGYEQYF
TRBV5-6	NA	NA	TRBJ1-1	TGTGCCAGCAGCTACCTGTCCCCACAGACTGAAGCTTTCTTT	CASSYLSPQTEAFF
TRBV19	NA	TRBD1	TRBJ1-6	TGTGCCAGTAGGAAACGGACAGGGACACCCCTCCACTTT	CASRKRTGTPLHF
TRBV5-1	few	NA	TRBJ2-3	TGCGCCAGCAGCCCCGGGCTGGTTAGCACAGATACGCAGTATTTT	CASSPGLVSTDTQYF
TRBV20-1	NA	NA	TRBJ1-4	TGCAGTGCTATTCTCGGGTCTAATGAAAAACTGTTTTTT	CSAILGSNEKLFF
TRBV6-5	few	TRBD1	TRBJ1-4	TGTGCCAGCAGCCCAGGGGGCCCAAAGGAAAAACTGTTTTTT	CASSPGGPKEKLFF
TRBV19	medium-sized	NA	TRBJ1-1	TGTGCCAGTAGTATTGCCTCCTTGTCGTCTGAAGCTTTCTTT	CASSIASLSSEAFF
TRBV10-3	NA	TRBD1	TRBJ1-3	TGTGCCATCAGTGAGGCGACAGGGGTATATGGAAACACCATATATTTT	CAISEATGVYGNTIYF
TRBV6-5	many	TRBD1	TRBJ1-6	TGTGCCAGCAGTTATGGGACAGGAGATAATTCACCCCTCCACTTT	CASSYGTGDNSPLHF
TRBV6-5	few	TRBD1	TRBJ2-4	TGTGCCAGCAGTTCCTTTGGGACAGGGGGATTAGCCAAAAACATTCAGTACTTC	CASSSFGTGGLAKNIQYF
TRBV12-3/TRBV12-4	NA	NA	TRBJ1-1	TGTGCCAGCAGCCCCCATCATGACGGCACTGAAGCTTTCTTT	CASSPHHDGTEAFF
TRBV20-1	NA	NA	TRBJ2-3	TGCAGTGCTAGAGCTGGTACCACAGATACGCAGTATTTT	CSARAGTTDTQYF
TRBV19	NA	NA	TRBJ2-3	TGTGCCAGTAGTATGACCGCAGGGAGCACAGATACGCAGTATTTT	CASSMTAGSTDTQYF
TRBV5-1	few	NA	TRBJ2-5	TGCGCCAGCAGCCGGGACCGTGGGGAGACCCAGTACTTC	CASSRDRGETQYF
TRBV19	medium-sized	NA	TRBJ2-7	TGTGCCAGTAGTAGGGGCGGGGACCTCTCCTACGAGCAGTACTTC	CASSRGGDLSYEQYF
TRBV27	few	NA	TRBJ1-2	TGTGCCAGCAGTTTATTATCCGGGATCGGCTATGGCTACACCTTC	CASSLLSGIGYGYTF
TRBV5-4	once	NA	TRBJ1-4	TGTGCCAGCAGCCAAGACCCCTCCCAGGGGCGGGGTGAAAAACTGTTTTTT	CASSQDPSQGRGEKLFF
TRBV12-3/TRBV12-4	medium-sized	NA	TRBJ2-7	TGTGCCAGCAGTTCCCAGGGTAGCTCCTACGAGCAGTACTTC	CASSSQGSSYEQYF
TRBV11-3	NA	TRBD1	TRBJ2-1	TGTGCCAGCAGCCCACAGGGGGAGGCCTACAATGAGCAGTTCTTC	CASSPQGEAYNEQFF
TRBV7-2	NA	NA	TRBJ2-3	TGTGCCAGCAGCGATGACAGGAGACCCACAGATACGCAGTATTTT	CASSDDRRPTDTQYF
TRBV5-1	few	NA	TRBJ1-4	TGCGCCAGCAGCTTGGACAGGATAAATGAAAAACTGTTTTTT	CASSLDRINEKLFF
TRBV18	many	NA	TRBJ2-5	TGTGCCAGCTCACCGGACAGCCAAGAGACCCAGTACTTC	CASSPDSQETQYF
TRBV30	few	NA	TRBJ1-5	TGTGCCTGGAGTGTACGAGGGGTGCAGCCCCAGCATTTT	CAWSVRGVQPQHF
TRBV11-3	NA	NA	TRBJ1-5	TGTGCCAGCAGCTTATGGGGAGAGGGCAATCAGCCCCAGCATTTT	CASSLWGEGNQPQHF
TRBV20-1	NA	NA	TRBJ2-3	TGCAGTGCTGCTATACCGGGACCAGATACGCAGTATTTT	CSAAIPGPDTQYF
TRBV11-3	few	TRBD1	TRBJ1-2	TGTGCCAGCAGCTCCACAGGGGGCTATGGCTACACCTTC	CASSSTGGYGYTF
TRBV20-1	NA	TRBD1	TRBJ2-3	TGCAGTGCTAGTCTGGGACAGGCTAGCACAGATACGCAGTATTTT	CSASLGQASTDTQYF
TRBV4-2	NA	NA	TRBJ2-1	TGTGCCAGCAGCCAAGATGGGACGAGGAATGAGCAGTTCTTC	CASSQDGTRNEQFF
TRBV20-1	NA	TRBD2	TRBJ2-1	TGCAGTGCTAGCGCGGGGGGGCCCGATGAGCAGTTCTTC	CSASAGGPDEQFF
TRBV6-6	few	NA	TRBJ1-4	TGTGCCAGCAAGGGACATGCAACTAATGAAAAACTGTTTTTT	CASKGHATNEKLFF
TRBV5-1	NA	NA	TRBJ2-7	TGCGCCAGCACGGGGAGCGGTGAGCAGTACTTC	CASTGSGEQYF
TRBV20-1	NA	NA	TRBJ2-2	TGCGCAGCCCGGGGGCCCAACACCGGGGAGCTGTTTTTT	CAARGPNTGELFF
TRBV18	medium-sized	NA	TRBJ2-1	TGTGCCAGCTCACCACCGGGGGGTGAGCAGTTCTTC	CASSPPGGEQFF
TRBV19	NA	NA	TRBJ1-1	TGTGCCAGAGCCTTTCGCGGGGAGGAAGCTTTCTTT	CARAFRGEEAFF
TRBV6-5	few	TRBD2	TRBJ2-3	TGTGCCAGCAGTGATACCGCGGGGGAGTGGGATACGCAGTATTTT	CASSDTAGEWDTQYF
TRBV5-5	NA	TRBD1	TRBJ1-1	TGTGCCAGCAGCCCCCGAAGGGGGCCCACCCTGAACACTGAAGCTTTCTTT	CASSPRRGPTLNTEAFF